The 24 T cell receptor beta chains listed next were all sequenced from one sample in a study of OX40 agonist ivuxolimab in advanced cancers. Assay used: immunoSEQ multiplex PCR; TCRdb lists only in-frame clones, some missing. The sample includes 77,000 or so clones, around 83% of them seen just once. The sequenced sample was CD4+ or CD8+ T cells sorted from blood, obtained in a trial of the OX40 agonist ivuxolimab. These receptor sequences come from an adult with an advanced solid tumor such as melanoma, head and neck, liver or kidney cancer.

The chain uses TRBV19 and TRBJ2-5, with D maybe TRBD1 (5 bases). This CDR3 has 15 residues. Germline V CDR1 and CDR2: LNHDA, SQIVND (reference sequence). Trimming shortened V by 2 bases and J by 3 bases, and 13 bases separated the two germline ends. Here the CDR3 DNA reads TGTGCCAGTAGTATACGCCGACAGTTAAAAGAGACCCAGTACTTC. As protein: CASSIRRQLKETQYF.

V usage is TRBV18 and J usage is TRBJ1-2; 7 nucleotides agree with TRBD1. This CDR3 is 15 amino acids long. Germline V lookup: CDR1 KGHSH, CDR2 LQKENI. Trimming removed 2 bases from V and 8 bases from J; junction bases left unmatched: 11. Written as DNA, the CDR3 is TGTGCCAGCTCACCATCGACAGGGTCGAGGGAAGGCTACACCTTC. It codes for CASSPSTGSREGYTF.

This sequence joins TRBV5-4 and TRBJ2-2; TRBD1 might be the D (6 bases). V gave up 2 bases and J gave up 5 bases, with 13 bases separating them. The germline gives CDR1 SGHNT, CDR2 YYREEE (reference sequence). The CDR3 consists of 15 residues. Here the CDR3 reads CASSFEGVSTGELFF. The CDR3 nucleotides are TGTGCCAGCAGCTTTGAGGGGGTATCGACCGGGGAGCTGTTTTTT.

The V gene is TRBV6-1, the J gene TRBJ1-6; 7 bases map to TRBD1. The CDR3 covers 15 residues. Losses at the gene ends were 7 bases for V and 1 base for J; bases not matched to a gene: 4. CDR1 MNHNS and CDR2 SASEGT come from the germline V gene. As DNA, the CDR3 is TGTGCCAGCACCACAGGGGAATCCTATAATTCACCCCTCCACTTT. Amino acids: CASTTGESYNSPLHF.

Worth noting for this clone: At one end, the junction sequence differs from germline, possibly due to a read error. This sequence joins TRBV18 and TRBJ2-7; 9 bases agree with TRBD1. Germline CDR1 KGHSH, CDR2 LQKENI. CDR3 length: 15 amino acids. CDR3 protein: CASSPPGQGYYEQYF. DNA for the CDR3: TGTGCCAGCTCGCCACCGGGACAGGGCTACTACGAGCAGTACTTC.

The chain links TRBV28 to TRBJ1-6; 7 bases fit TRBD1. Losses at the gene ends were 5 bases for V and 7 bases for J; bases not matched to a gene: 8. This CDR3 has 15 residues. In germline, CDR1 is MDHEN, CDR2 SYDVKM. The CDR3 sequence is CASSHPRGENSPLHF. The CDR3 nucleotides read TGTGCCAGCAGTCACCCCAGGGGGGAGAATTCACCCCTCCACTTT.

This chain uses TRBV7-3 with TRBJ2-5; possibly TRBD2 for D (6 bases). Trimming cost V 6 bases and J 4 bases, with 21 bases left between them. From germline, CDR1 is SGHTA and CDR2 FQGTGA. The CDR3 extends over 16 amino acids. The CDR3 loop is CASSPYGTSRGETQYF. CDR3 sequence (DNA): TGTGCCAGCAGTCCCTATGGGACTTCGCGGGGAGAGACCCAGTACTTC.

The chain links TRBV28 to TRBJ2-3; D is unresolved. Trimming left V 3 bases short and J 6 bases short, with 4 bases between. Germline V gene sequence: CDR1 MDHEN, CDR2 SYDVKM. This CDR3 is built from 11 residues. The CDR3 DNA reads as TGTGCCAGCAGTTTGATTGATACGCAGTATTTT. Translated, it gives CASSLIDTQYF.

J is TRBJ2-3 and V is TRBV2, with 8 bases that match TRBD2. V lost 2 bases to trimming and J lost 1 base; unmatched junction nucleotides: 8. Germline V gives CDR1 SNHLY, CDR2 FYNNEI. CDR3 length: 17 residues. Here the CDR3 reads CASSETRAGGGTDTQYF. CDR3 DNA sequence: TGTGCCAGCAGTGAAACGCGGGCGGGGGGCGGCACAGATACGCAGTATTTT.

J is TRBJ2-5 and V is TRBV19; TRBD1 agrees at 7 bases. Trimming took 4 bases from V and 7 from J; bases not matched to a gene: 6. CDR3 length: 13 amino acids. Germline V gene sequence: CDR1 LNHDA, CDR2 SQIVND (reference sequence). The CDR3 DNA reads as TGTGCCAGTAGTAAACAGGGGACGGGGACCCAGTACTTC. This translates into CASSKQGTGTQYF.

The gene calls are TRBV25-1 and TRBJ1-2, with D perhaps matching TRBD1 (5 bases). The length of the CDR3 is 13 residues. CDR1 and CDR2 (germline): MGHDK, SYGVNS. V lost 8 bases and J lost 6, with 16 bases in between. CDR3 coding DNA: TGTGCCAGCTGGTCGCCAGAGGGACATGGCTACACCTTC. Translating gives CASWSPEGHGYTF.

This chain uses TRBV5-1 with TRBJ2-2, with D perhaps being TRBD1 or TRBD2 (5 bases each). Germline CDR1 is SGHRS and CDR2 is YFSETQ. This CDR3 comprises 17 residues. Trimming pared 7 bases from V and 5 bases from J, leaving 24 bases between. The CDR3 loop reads CASAIFRGLRNTGELFF. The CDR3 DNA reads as TGCGCCAGCGCAATATTCCGGGGCCTTAGGAATACCGGGGAGCTGTTTTTT.

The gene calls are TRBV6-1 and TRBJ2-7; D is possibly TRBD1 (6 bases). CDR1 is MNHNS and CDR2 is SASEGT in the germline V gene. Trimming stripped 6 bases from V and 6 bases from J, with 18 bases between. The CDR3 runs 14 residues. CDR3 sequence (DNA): TGTGCCAGCAGCCCAGACAGGCGAGGTGGCGAGCAGTACTTC. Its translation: CASSPDRRGGEQYF.

The CDR3 here is CASSPTYQPQHF. In DNA, the CDR3 is TGTGCCAGCAGCCCCACCTATCAGCCCCAGCATTTT. J is TRBJ1-5 and V is TRBV7-3, with D unresolved. V shed 5 bases and J shed 5 bases, with 7 bases lying between them. Germline-derived CDR1 and CDR2 are SGHTA and FQGTGA. This CDR3 contains 12 residues.

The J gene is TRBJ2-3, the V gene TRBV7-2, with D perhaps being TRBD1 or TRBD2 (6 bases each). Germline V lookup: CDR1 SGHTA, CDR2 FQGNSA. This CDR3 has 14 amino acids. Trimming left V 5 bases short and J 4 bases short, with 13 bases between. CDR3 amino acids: CASSLGGGADTQYF. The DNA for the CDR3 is TGTGCCAGCAGCCTCGGGGGCGGGGCAGATACGCAGTATTTT.

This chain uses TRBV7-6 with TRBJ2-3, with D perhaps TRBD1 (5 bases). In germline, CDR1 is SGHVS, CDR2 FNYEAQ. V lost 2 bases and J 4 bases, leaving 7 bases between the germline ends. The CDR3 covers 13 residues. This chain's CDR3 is CASSLSRADTQYF. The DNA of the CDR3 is TGTGCCAGCAGCTTATCCAGGGCAGATACGCAGTATTTT.

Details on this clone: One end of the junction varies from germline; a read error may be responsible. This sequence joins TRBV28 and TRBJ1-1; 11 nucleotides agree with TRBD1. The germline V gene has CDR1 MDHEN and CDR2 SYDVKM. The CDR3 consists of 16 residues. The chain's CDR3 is CTSTSSGQGARTEAFF. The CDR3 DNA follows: TGTACCAGCACCTCTTCCGGACAGGGGGCGAGAACTGAAGCTTTCTTT. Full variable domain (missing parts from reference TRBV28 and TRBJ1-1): DVKVTQSSRYLVKRTGEKVFLECVQDMDHENMFWYRQDPGLGLRLIYFSYDVKMKEKGDIPEGYSVSREKKERFSLILESASTNQTSMYLCTSTSSGQGARTEAFFGQGTRLTVV.

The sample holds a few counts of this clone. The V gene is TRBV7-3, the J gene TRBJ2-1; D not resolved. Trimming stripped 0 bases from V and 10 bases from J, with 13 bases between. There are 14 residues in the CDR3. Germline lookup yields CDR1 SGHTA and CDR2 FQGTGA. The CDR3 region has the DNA TGTGCCAGCAGCTTAACGAGTATGGGTTACGAGCAGTTCTTC. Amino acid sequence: CASSLTSMGYEQFF.

CDR3 protein: CASSQSSSGRPFKETQYF. The CDR3 bases are TGTGCCAGCAGCCAGAGCTCTAGCGGGAGGCCCTTTAAAGAGACCCAGTACTTC. The chain joins TRBV5-4 to TRBJ2-5, with 11 nucleotides matching TRBD2. CDR1 is SGHNT and CDR2 is YYREEE in the germline V gene (reference sequence). The CDR3 consists of 18 residues. Germline trimming cut 4 bases from V and 3 bases from J; bases unmatched to any gene: 14.

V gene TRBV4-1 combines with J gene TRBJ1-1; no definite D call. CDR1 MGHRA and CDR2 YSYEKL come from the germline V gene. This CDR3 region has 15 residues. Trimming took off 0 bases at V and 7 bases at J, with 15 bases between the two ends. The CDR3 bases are TGCGCCAGCAGCCAAGAGCCGTCGTCGGGAGTTGAAGCTTTCTTT. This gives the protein CASSQEPSSGVEAFF.

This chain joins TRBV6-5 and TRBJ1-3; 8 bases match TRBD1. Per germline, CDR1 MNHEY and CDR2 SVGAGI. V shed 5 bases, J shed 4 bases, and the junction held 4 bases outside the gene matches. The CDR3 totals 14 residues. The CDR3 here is CASSRTGFGNTIYF. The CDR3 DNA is TGTGCCAGCAGTCGGACAGGGTTCGGAAACACCATATATTTT.

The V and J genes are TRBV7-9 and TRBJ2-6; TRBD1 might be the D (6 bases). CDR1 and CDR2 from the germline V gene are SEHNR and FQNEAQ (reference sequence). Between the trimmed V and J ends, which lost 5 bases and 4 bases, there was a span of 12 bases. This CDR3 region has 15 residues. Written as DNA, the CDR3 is TGTGCCAGCAGCAATCAGGGGTTAGGGGCCAACGTCCTGACTTTC. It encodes CASSNQGLGANVLTF.

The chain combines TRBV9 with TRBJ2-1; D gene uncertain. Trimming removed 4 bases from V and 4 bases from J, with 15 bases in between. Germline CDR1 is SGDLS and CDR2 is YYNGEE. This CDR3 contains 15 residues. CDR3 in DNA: TGTGCCAGCAGCCCTCGGGCCGGCTCTTACAATGAGCAGTTCTTC. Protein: CASSPRAGSYNEQFF.

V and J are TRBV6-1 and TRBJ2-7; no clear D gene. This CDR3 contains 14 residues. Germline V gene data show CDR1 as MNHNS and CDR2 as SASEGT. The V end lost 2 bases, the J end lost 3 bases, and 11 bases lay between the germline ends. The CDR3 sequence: CASSESPGVYEQYF. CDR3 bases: TGTGCCAGCAGTGAAAGTCCTGGGGTCTACGAGCAGTACTTC.